The text below deals with one T cell receptor (beta chain). Antigen: not known. The CDR3 loop spans 15 amino acids. The germline V gene has CDR1 SEHNR and CDR2 FQNEAQ (reference sequence). V shed 6 bases, J shed 2 bases, and the junction held 7 bases outside the gene matches. This sample is part of a study of T cell responses to AZD1222 COVID-19 vaccine. General study results and limits: Repertoire sampling was restricted to post-peak T cell response timepoints. Only a handful of AZD1222 recipients were seropositive at baseline.

Libraries were prepared by immunoSEQ multiplex PCR; TCRdb keeps only in-frame clonotypes and omits some of them. In the table there are about 91,000 clones, approximately 90% of which are singletons. V and J are TRBV7-9 and TRBJ1-1; 9 bases match TRBD1. This specimen consisted of peripheral blood, obtained 28 days after the second AZD1222 dose. The sequence came from an adult who received the AZD1222 COVID-19 vaccine. The CDR3 DNA sequence: TGTGCCAGCAGTGCGGGACAGGGCATCAACACTGAAGCTTTCTTT. Translated, it gives CASSAGQGINTEAFF.